The 25 T cell receptor beta chains given below trace back to one sample, sequenced in a study of cytomegalovirus exposure and HLA in healthy donors. The assay was immunoSEQ multiplex PCR, and TCRdb's table has in-frame clones only and misses some. This table holds about 79,000 clones, roughly 93% found once. Sequencing was performed on PBMCs. These receptors were collected from a woman under 40 in good health and CMV-seronegative.

The chain carries TRBV6-5 and TRBJ2-7; 10 bases are a match to TRBD2. The V gene end was trimmed by 7 bases and the J gene end by 4 bases; junction bases not matched to a gene: 7. Germline V gives CDR1 MNHEY, CDR2 SVGAGI. CDR3 length: 14 residues. CDR3 nucleotide sequence: TGTGCCAGCATAAGGACTAGCGGATCATACGAGCAGTACTTC. Protein sequence: CASIRTSGSYEQYF.

This clone was observed a single time. The chain recombines TRBV28 with TRBJ1-2, with TRBD1 matching over 9 bases. The V gene's germline CDR1 is MDHEN and CDR2 SYDVKM. CDR3 length: 15 residues. The trim removed 6 bases at V and 5 bases at J, leaving 10 bases unmatched. The CDR3 sequence is CASSIILQGAYGYTF. Written as DNA, the CDR3 is TGTGCCAGCAGCATCATTTTACAGGGGGCATATGGCTACACCTTC.

The rearrangement links TRBV7-9 to TRBJ1-1; weak D call: TRBD1 (5 bases). The CDR3 has 10 amino acids. Germline CDR1 and CDR2: SEHNR and FQNEAQ (reference sequence). The germline V and J ends were trimmed by 11 bases and 4 bases, with 8 bases remaining between them. Here the CDR3 DNA reads TGTGCCCTCGGGGGCACTGAAGCTTTCTTT. Its protein product is CALGGTEAFF. The full variable domain, completed using reference TRBV7-9 and TRBJ1-1, is DTGVSQNPRHKITKRGQNVTFRCDPISEHNRLYWYRQTLGQGPEFLTYFQNEAQLEKSRLLSDRFSAERPKGSFSTLEIQRTEQGDSAMYLCALGGTEAFFGQGTRLTVV.

The CDR3 here is CAWRLAGGNEQFF. CDR3 nucleotides: TGTGCCTGGCGATTAGCGGGGGGAAATGAGCAGTTCTTC. J is TRBJ2-1 and V is TRBV30; 10 bases line up with TRBD2. Germline values: CDR1 GTSNPN, CDR2 SVGIG (reference sequence). CDR3 size: 13 residues. J was trimmed by 7 bases and V by 5 bases; bases with no gene match: 5.

The chain uses TRBV28 and TRBJ1-2, with D perhaps TRBD1 (6 bases). The V gene lost 5 bases and the J gene lost 8 bases, with 21 bases spanning the gap. CDR3 size: 15 residues. CDR1 and CDR2 (germline): MDHEN, SYDVKM. CDR3 amino acids: CASSLRGRGPWGYTF. The CDR3 nucleotides are TGTGCCAGCAGTCTCAGGGGCCGCGGGCCCTGGGGCTACACCTTC.

V and J are TRBV27 and TRBJ1-1; unclear D gene. This CDR3 has 9 residues. The V end was cut by 6 bases, the J end by 9 bases, with 5 bases between. Germline CDR1 and CDR2: MNHEY and SMNVEV (reference sequence). CDR3 in amino acids: CASRLQAFF. The DNA of the CDR3 is TGTGCCAGCAGACTCCAAGCTTTCTTT.

Note on this clone: The same CDR3 also results from other DNA sequences found in this sample. V is TRBV10-3 and J is TRBJ2-7; perhaps TRBD1 as D (6 bases). V gave up 5 bases and J gave up 4 bases, with 12 bases separating them. This CDR3 has 13 residues. Germline V gene lookup returns CDR1 ENHRY and CDR2 SYGVKD. CDR3 loop: CAISSTRGYEQYF. CDR3 sequence (DNA): TGTGCCATCAGTTCTACCAGGGGATACGAGCAGTACTTC.

The rearrangement uses TRBV5-8 and TRBJ1-1; D may be TRBD1 (5 bases). The germline V and J ends were trimmed by 4 bases and 2 bases, with 15 bases remaining between them. Germline-derived CDR1 and CDR2 are SGHTS and YDEGEE. The CDR3 is 15 amino acids. In DNA, the CDR3 is TGTGCCAGCAGCCCCCTCTTGACAGACAACACTGAAGCTTTCTTT. It yields the protein CASSPLLTDNTEAFF.

This chain uses TRBV6-6 with TRBJ1-2; 10 bases agree with TRBD1. The germline gives CDR1 MNHNY, CDR2 SVGAGI (reference sequence). CDR3 length: 12 amino acids. Trimming at V came to 8 bases and at J to 8 bases, leaving 5 bases not matched to a gene. CDR3: CASLGDRGGYTF. As DNA, the CDR3 is TGTGCCAGCCTCGGGGACAGGGGCGGCTACACCTTC.

The chain has TRBV7-2 and TRBJ1-5, with a possible D match to TRBD1 (5 bases). The CDR3 is 14 amino acids. V was trimmed by 3 bases and J by 7 bases, leaving 13 bases between them. Germline CDR1 and CDR2: SGHTA and FQGNSA. In DNA, the CDR3 is TGTGCCAGCAGCTTCGGAGGGGCGGGACAGCCCCAGCATTTT. Translated: CASSFGGAGQPQHF.

The V and J genes are TRBV19 and TRBJ2-7; 8 bases are a match to TRBD2. J was trimmed by 7 bases and V by 4 bases; bases with no gene match: 6. The CDR3 totals 13 residues. CDR1 is LNHDA and CDR2 is SQIVND in the germline V gene (reference sequence). CDR3 sequence reads: CASSTTTSAEQYF. The CDR3 DNA is TGTGCCAGTAGTACCACGACTAGCGCAGAGCAGTACTTC.

The rearrangement links TRBV28 to TRBJ1-1, with TRBD1 as a possible D gene (5 bases). This CDR3 is built from 20 residues. Germline CDR1 is MDHEN and CDR2 is SYDVKM. The V end lost 1 base, the J end lost 1 base, and 25 bases lay between the germline ends. Here the CDR3 DNA reads TGTGCCAGCAGTTTATCGGCAAGACCAGGGCTGCGTCAACGGAACACTGAAGCTTTCTTT. This encodes CASSLSARPGLRQRNTEAFF.

This clone came up a few times. The chain joins TRBV30 to TRBJ1-2, with a weak D call TRBD1 (5 bases). This CDR3 spans 12 amino acids. CDR1 GTSNPN and CDR2 SVGIG come from the germline V gene (reference sequence). Between the trimmed V and J ends, which lost 0 bases and 7 bases, there was a span of 9 bases. CDR3 loop: CAWSVGQGGYTF. CDR3 DNA sequence: TGTGCCTGGAGTGTAGGCCAGGGTGGCTACACCTTC.

This chain links TRBV5-6 with TRBJ1-1, with unresolved D. The CDR3 has 13 amino acids. V lost 5 bases and J 0 bases, leaving 8 bases between the germline ends. Germline CDR1 is SGHDT and CDR2 is YYEEEE. The CDR3 loop reads CASRKTMNTEAFF. The CDR3 coding sequence is TGTGCCAGCAGAAAAACAATGAACACTGAAGCTTTCTTT.

The J gene is TRBJ1-5, the V gene TRBV27; no reliable D call. The CDR3 is 15 residues long. CDR1 and CDR2 (germline): MNHEY, SMNVEV (reference sequence). V was pared by 8 bases and J by 7 bases, with 21 bases between. The chain's CDR3 is CASAQTVRSLQPQHF. The CDR3 coding sequence is TGTGCCAGCGCGCAAACCGTAAGGAGTCTCCAGCCCCAGCATTTT.

V and J are TRBV6-1 and TRBJ1-2; perhaps TRBD1 as D (6 bases). The CDR3 spans 13 residues. Germline V gene data show CDR1 as MNHNS and CDR2 as SASEGT. V shed 2 bases and J shed 7 bases, with 11 bases lying between them. In DNA form, the CDR3 reads TGTGCCAGCAGTGAACGGGGGGCGGGTGGCTACACCTTC. Residues: CASSERGAGGYTF.

The chain couples TRBV6-1 to TRBJ1-1; no firm D call. CDR3 size: 14 residues. V was clipped by 7 bases and J by 4 bases, with 16 bases between them. In germline, CDR1 is MNHNS, CDR2 SASEGT. The CDR3 is CASNDGGPITEAFF. The CDR3 DNA reads TGTGCCAGCAACGACGGAGGACCGATCACTGAAGCTTTCTTT.

The J gene is TRBJ1-3, the V gene TRBV7-2; 10 bases line up with TRBD1. Germline CDR1 reads SGHTA; CDR2 reads FQGNSA. The CDR3 has 17 amino acids. The trim removed 2 bases at V and 5 bases at J, leaving 9 bases unmatched. CDR3 sequence: CASSLPRQGAHRNTIYF. CDR3 in DNA: TGTGCCAGCAGCTTACCCAGACAGGGGGCGCATCGAAACACCATATATTTT.

The chain links TRBV13 to TRBJ1-1; the match to TRBD1 covers 9 bases. This CDR3 is built from 17 residues. V shed 2 bases and J 3 bases; nucleotides not matched to a gene: 10. Germline CDR1 PRHDT, CDR2 FYEKMQ (reference sequence). CDR3 protein: CASSLRYGGQGDTEAFF. As DNA, the CDR3 is TGTGCCAGCAGCTTAAGGTACGGGGGACAGGGAGACACTGAAGCTTTCTTT.

The V call is TRBV5-1, the J call TRBJ1-6; D remains unclear. Trimming removed 0 bases from V and 6 bases from J, with 13 bases in between. CDR3 length: 16 amino acids. The germline gives CDR1 SGHRS, CDR2 YFSETQ. This chain's CDR3 is CASSLVPGIGNSPLHF. The CDR3 DNA follows: TGCGCCAGCAGCTTGGTACCAGGAATCGGTAATTCACCCCTCCACTTT. The variable domain in full, completed from reference TRBV5-1 and TRBJ1-6, reads KAGVTQTPRYLIKTRGQQVTLSCSPISGHRSVSWYQQTPGQGLQFLFEYFSETQRNKGNFPGRFSGRQFSNSRSEMNVSTLELGDSALYLCASSLVPGIGNSPLHFGNGTRLTVT.

The chain employs TRBV5-1 and TRBJ1-2; D not certain. V was trimmed by 0 bases and J by 3 bases, leaving 24 bases between them. Germline V gives CDR1 SGHRS, CDR2 YFSETQ. The CDR3 extends over 19 amino acids. This CDR3 is CASSLVPYPDLSADYGYTF. As DNA, the CDR3 is TGCGCCAGCAGCTTGGTGCCCTACCCTGACCTGTCCGCGGACTATGGCTACACCTTC.

This rearrangement joins TRBV11-2 to TRBJ1-1; weak D call: TRBD1 (6 bases). With 4 bases removed from V and 1 base from J, the gap between germline ends came to 7 bases. In germline, CDR1 is SGHAT, CDR2 FQNNGV. The CDR3 has 13 residues. The CDR3 spells CASSWGQNTEAFF. DNA for the CDR3: TGTGCCAGCAGCTGGGGACAGAACACTGAAGCTTTCTTT.

The chain is built from TRBV19 and TRBJ2-2, with 9 bases lining up with TRBD2. Germline CDR1 LNHDA, CDR2 SQIVND (reference sequence). CDR3 length: 14 residues. V was pared by 7 bases and J by 8 bases, with 8 bases of the junction left unmatched. CDR3 protein: CASTLSGGWGELFF. The CDR3 DNA reads as TGTGCCAGTACTCTTAGCGGGGGCTGGGGGGAGCTGTTTTTT.

The chain carries TRBV5-6 and TRBJ2-3, with 7 positions matching TRBD1. The germline V gene encodes CDR1 SGHDT and CDR2 YYEEEE. The CDR3 runs 18 residues. The V and J ends lost 0 bases and 3 bases, in that order; junction bases with no gene match: 13. CDR3 loop: CASSLGQGLPFRTDTQYF. CDR3 nucleotides: TGTGCCAGCAGCTTGGGACAGGGTCTCCCTTTTCGAACAGATACGCAGTATTTT.

V usage is TRBV28 and J usage is TRBJ1-2; 7 bases are shared with TRBD1. CDR3 length: 16 residues. CDR1 is MDHEN, CDR2 SYDVKM, per germline. J was trimmed by 6 bases and V by 5 bases; bases with no gene match: 15. CDR3 sequence reads: CASSPYRGAWLDGYTF. CDR3 coding DNA: TGTGCCAGCAGTCCTTACAGGGGAGCCTGGTTGGATGGCTACACCTTC.